These 20 T cell receptor beta chains came from one sample sequenced in a study of blood T cell repertoires in COVID-19. Sequenced by immunoSEQ multiplex PCR; TCRdb stores in-frame clones only, minus some. Here the sample spans under 300,000 clones, approximately 86% being singletons. Material for sequencing was peripheral blood. These receptor sequences come from a woman aged 70-85 years with active or convalescent COVID-19.

The chain recombines TRBV6-2 or TRBV6-3 with TRBJ1-2; TRBD1 is a possible D gene (5 bases). This CDR3 is 14 amino acids long. Germline-derived CDR1 and CDR2 are MNHEY and SVGEGT. V was cut by 6 bases and J by 3 bases, with 14 bases left in between. The CDR3 sequence is CASSIYTGDYGYTF. The CDR3 DNA sequence: TGTGCCAGCAGCATCTATACGGGGGACTATGGCTACACCTTC.

About this clone itself: The sample contains more than one DNA sequence encoding this CDR3. The chain couples TRBV12-3 or TRBV12-4 to TRBJ1-2; D might be TRBD1 (6 bases). Trimming removed 3 bases from V and 5 bases from J, with 7 bases in between. The CDR3 is made up of 12 amino acids. This chain's CDR3 is CASSLQGYGYTF. The DNA of the CDR3 is TGTGCCAGCAGTTTGCAGGGGTATGGCTACACCTTC.

This clone was seen only once. The chain carries TRBV2 and TRBJ1-2, with D unclear. Per germline, CDR1 SNHLY and CDR2 FYNNEI. The CDR3 is 13 residues long. V lost 3 bases and J 6 bases, leaving 11 bases between the germline ends. The CDR3 bases are TGTGCCAGCAGTGATCCTTTCGAGAATGGCTACACCTTC. Protein sequence: CASSDPFENGYTF.

The chain couples TRBV5-5 to TRBJ1-3; TRBD1 is a possible D gene (6 bases). The CDR3 has 15 amino acids. V dropped 4 bases and J dropped 8 bases, with 19 bases sitting between them. Germline CDR1 and CDR2: SGHKS and YYEKEE (reference sequence). CDR3 in amino acids: CASSILDSRGDTIYF. The CDR3 nucleotides are TGTGCCAGCAGCATTCTGGACAGCCGCGGAGACACCATATATTTT.

This clone was seen a few times. This sequence joins TRBV7-9 and TRBJ1-2; D is perhaps TRBD1 (6 bases). Trimming took 1 base from V and 7 from J, leaving 13 bases between them. Germline V gene data show CDR1 as SEHNR and CDR2 as FQNEAQ (reference sequence). The CDR3 covers 14 residues. The CDR3 is CASSLEHRASGYTF. CDR3 nucleotides: TGTGCCAGCAGCTTAGAACACAGGGCTTCTGGCTACACCTTC.

This chain links TRBV6-4 with TRBJ2-1; 7 nucleotides align to TRBD1. This CDR3 spans 15 amino acids. CDR1 MRHNA and CDR2 SNTAGT come from the germline V gene. V trimming: 5 bases; J trimming: 1 base; junction bases outside the gene matches: 5. The CDR3 region is CASSSGGTSYNEQFF. The CDR3, as DNA: TGTGCCAGCAGTTCAGGGGGAACGTCCTACAATGAGCAGTTCTTC.

The V and J genes are TRBV28 and TRBJ1-2, with 9 nucleotides matching TRBD1. The ends lost 6 bases at V and 3 bases at J; junction bases unmatched: 5. Germline lookup yields CDR1 MDHEN and CDR2 SYDVKM. The CDR3 sequence is 14 residues long. CDR3 coding DNA: TGTGCCAGCAGACCGACAGGGGGGTACTATGGCTACACCTTC. This sequence encodes CASRPTGGYYGYTF.

The gene calls are TRBV19 and TRBJ2-2, with 7 bases identical to TRBD1. Germline V gene data show CDR1 as LNHDA and CDR2 as SQIVND (reference sequence). The CDR3 contains 14 residues. V shed 11 bases, J shed 3 bases, and the junction held 9 bases outside the gene matches. The CDR3 spells CASKTQGDTGELFF. CDR3 bases: TGTGCCTCTAAGACTCAGGGGGACACCGGGGAGCTGTTTTTT.

As for this clone: Distinct nucleotide sequences in the sample also encode this CDR3. CDR3 nucleotides: TGTGCCAGCTCAAGTCAGGGAAAGAATCAGCCCCAGCATTTT. Protein sequence: CASSSQGKNQPQHF. V gene TRBV18 combines with J gene TRBJ1-5; TRBD1 is a possible D gene (5 bases). Germline values: CDR1 KGHSH, CDR2 LQKENI. Trimming took 5 bases from V and 4 from J, leaving 12 bases between them. This CDR3 is built from 14 residues. The variable domain in full, completed from reference TRBV18 and TRBJ1-5, reads NAGVMQNPRHLVRRRGQEARLRCSPMKGHSHVYWYRQLPEEGLKFMVYLQKENIIDESGMPKERFSAEFPKEGPSILRIQQVVRGDSAAYFCASSSQGKNQPQHFGDGTRLSIL.

This sequence joins TRBV14 and TRBJ2-7; 8 positions match TRBD1. The junction had 13 bases not matched to a gene; V was cut back by 4 bases and J by 5 bases. The CDR3 has 16 amino acids. Germline CDR1 reads SGHDN; CDR2 reads FVKESK. This CDR3 is CASSPLPGGDWDEQYF. In nucleotides, the CDR3 is TGTGCCAGCAGCCCACTCCCAGGGGGCGATTGGGACGAGCAGTACTTC.

The CDR3 coding sequence is TGCGCCAGCAGCCCTAGCGGAGGCTACGAGCAGTACTTC. It translates to CASSPSGGYEQYF. The genes are TRBV4-3 and TRBJ2-7; 7 bases agree with TRBD2. This CDR3 comprises 13 residues. With V trimmed by 4 bases and J by 3 bases, 3 bases remained unmatched. Germline-derived CDR1 and CDR2 are LGHNA and YSLEER.

The chain carries TRBV4-1 and TRBJ1-1; 7 bases map to TRBD1. V gave up 3 bases and J gave up 8 bases; unmatched junction bases: 12. Looked up from germline, CDR1 is MGHRA and CDR2 is YSYEKL. The CDR3 loop spans 15 amino acids. The CDR3 nucleotides read TGCGCCAGCAGCCATCCCGACAGGGCCTCGAACGAAGCTTTCTTT. It specifies CASSHPDRASNEAFF.

This chain connects TRBV11-2 to TRBJ2-5; 12 nucleotides match TRBD1. After removal of 5 bases from V and 4 bases from J, the junction contained 11 bases not matched to a gene. Per the germline V gene, CDR1 is SGHAT and CDR2 is FQNNGV. The CDR3 length is 17 residues. The CDR3 loop reads CASSVLGTGGRGETQYF. In DNA, the CDR3 is TGTGCCAGCAGCGTTCTGGGGACAGGGGGCAGGGGAGAGACCCAGTACTTC.

This chain joins TRBV27 and TRBJ2-1; TRBD2 agrees at 11 bases. The CDR3 has 16 residues. CDR1 is MNHEY, CDR2 SMNVEV, per germline (reference sequence). The V and J ends lost 0 bases and 6 bases, in that order; junction bases with no gene match: 4. The CDR3 DNA reads TGTGCCAGCAGTTTATCGCCGCTAGCGGGGGGCAATGAGCAGTTCTTC. Translated, it gives CASSLSPLAGGNEQFF.

The V gene is TRBV6-2 or TRBV6-3, the J gene TRBJ1-5; a possible D gene is TRBD1 (6 bases). The CDR3 runs to 14 residues. Germline values: CDR1 MNHEY, CDR2 SVGEGT. Trimming removed 4 bases from V and 6 bases from J, with 13 bases in between. CDR3: CASSSAGGAQPQHF. CDR3 DNA sequence: TGTGCCAGCAGTTCAGCGGGGGGGGCTCAGCCCCAGCATTTT.

The rearrangement links TRBV19 to TRBJ2-7; 8 bases agree with TRBD1. CDR1 and CDR2 from the germline V gene are LNHDA and SQIVND (reference sequence). Trimming removed 4 bases from V and 3 bases from J; junction bases left unmatched: 8. There are 15 residues in the CDR3. The CDR3 sequence is CASSTDGQGVYEQYF. Here the CDR3 DNA reads TGTGCCAGTAGTACAGACGGACAGGGAGTCTACGAGCAGTACTTC.

This chain uses TRBV6-5 with TRBJ2-5, with 7 nucleotides matching TRBD2. The CDR3 is made up of 16 amino acids. The trim removed 0 bases at V and 2 bases at J, leaving 6 bases unmatched. In germline, CDR1 is MNHEY, CDR2 SVGAGI. CDR3 protein: CASSYSTGSGQETQYF. In DNA, the CDR3 is TGTGCCAGCAGTTACTCGACGGGTAGCGGGCAAGAGACCCAGTACTTC.

The rearrangement uses TRBV7-2 and TRBJ2-7; perhaps TRBD2 as D (5 bases). CDR1 and CDR2 (germline): SGHTA, FQGNSA. This CDR3 spans 14 amino acids. Trimming left V 1 base short and J 8 bases short, with 15 bases between. DNA of the CDR3: TGTGCCAGCAGCTTAGACCCTAGCTCCGGGCAGCAGTACTTC. Its translation is CASSLDPSSGQQYF.

V usage is TRBV15 and J usage is TRBJ1-4; possible D gene TRBD1, 6 bases. V dropped 1 base and J dropped 2 bases, with 11 bases sitting between them. CDR3 size: 16 residues. Per germline, CDR1 LNHNV and CDR2 YYDKDF (reference sequence). CDR3 bases: TGTGCCACCAGCAGAGGGGCACAGGGCACTAATGAAAAACTGTTTTTT. Residues: CATSRGAQGTNEKLFF.

V gene TRBV18 combines with J gene TRBJ1-1, with 8 nucleotides matching TRBD1. CDR1 and CDR2 from the germline V gene are KGHSH and LQKENI. The CDR3 has 13 amino acids. Trimming at V came to 3 bases and at J to 7 bases, leaving 4 bases not matched to a gene. The CDR3 sequence: CASSPQGTGEAFF. As DNA, the CDR3 is TGTGCCAGCTCACCCCAAGGGACAGGTGAAGCTTTCTTT.